The 27 T cell receptor beta chains given below trace back to one sample, sequenced in a study of control samples from healthy donors and cancer patients. Sequencing used immunoSEQ multiplex PCR; TCRdb keeps in-frame clones, though not all of them. The data show about 46,000 clones, 88% seen once. Specimen: PBMCs. These TCRs come from a man between 50 and 59 years old with head and neck cancer.

In DNA form, the CDR3 reads TGTGCCAGCAGTTACCCCGGTAGGGGTCCCTACGAGCAGTACTTC. It specifies CASSYPGRGPYEQYF. The chain recombines TRBV6-5 with TRBJ2-7, with D possibly being TRBD1 (5 bases). The V end lost 2 bases, the J end lost 2 bases, and 13 bases lay between the germline ends. CDR3 length equals 15 residues. CDR1 and CDR2 (germline): MNHEY, SVGAGI.

The chain is built from TRBV14 and TRBJ2-2; the D is unclear. Germline values: CDR1 SGHDN, CDR2 FVKESK. The germline V and J ends were trimmed by 4 bases and 6 bases, with 9 bases remaining between them. The CDR3 covers 13 residues. CDR3: CASSPNVAGELFF. The CDR3 DNA is TGTGCCAGCAGCCCCAATGTGGCCGGGGAGCTGTTTTTT.

This chain uses TRBV6-2 or TRBV6-3 with TRBJ2-7; the D is unclear. The germline V and J ends were trimmed by 2 bases and 0 bases, with 2 bases remaining between them. Looked up from germline, CDR1 is MNHEY and CDR2 is SVGEGT. This CDR3 contains 12 residues. The DNA for the CDR3 is TGTGCCAGCAGTTACAGCTCCTACGAGCAGTACTTC. This gives the protein CASSYSSYEQYF.

The chain combines TRBV6-4 with TRBJ2-3; unclear D gene. Germline V gene sequence: CDR1 MRHNA, CDR2 SNTAGT. Deletions cut 2 bases from V and 2 bases from J, with 5 bases between. The CDR3 consists of 13 residues. The CDR3 here is CASSDGSTDTQYF. CDR3 nucleotides: TGTGCCAGCAGTGACGGGTCCACAGATACGCAGTATTTT.

The chain employs TRBV18 and TRBJ2-7; D is perhaps TRBD1 (5 bases). Germline-derived CDR1 and CDR2 are KGHSH and LQKENI. V lost 3 bases and J 0 bases, leaving 18 bases between the germline ends. CDR3 length equals 17 residues. The CDR3 DNA reads TGTGCCAGCTCACCGGAAGGACATTCCCCGGCCTCCTACGAGCAGTACTTC. This translates into CASSPEGHSPASYEQYF.

The chain carries TRBV6-5 and TRBJ2-5, with TRBD1 identical over 9 bases. V lost 2 bases, J lost 6 bases, and 10 bases stayed unmatched. This CDR3 spans 16 amino acids. Germline CDR1 is MNHEY and CDR2 is SVGAGI. CDR3 amino acids: CASSYGNTGGKKTQYF. As DNA, the CDR3 is TGTGCCAGCAGTTACGGAAACACAGGGGGCAAGAAGACCCAGTACTTC.

The chain joins TRBV11-3 to TRBJ2-5; TRBD1 matches at 7 bases. V trimming: 3 bases; J trimming: 2 bases; junction bases outside the gene matches: 6. The CDR3 totals 15 residues. From germline, CDR1 is SGHNT and CDR2 YENEEA. The CDR3 here is CASSLGDSRQETQYF. DNA for the CDR3: TGTGCCAGCAGCTTGGGGGACAGTAGACAAGAGACCCAGTACTTC.

J is TRBJ2-5 and V is TRBV5-4; D is undetermined. The CDR3 consists of 13 residues. From germline, CDR1 is SGHNT and CDR2 YYREEE (reference sequence). Trimming pared 4 bases from V and 1 base from J, leaving 8 bases between. In DNA, the CDR3 is TGTGCCAGCAGCGCCACCCTCCAAGAGACCCAGTACTTC. Translated: CASSATLQETQYF.

This clone was detected once. CDR3 nucleotide sequence: TGTGCCAGCAGCTTTGGGGGAAGTAGTCAGCCCCAGCATTTT. Residues: CASSFGGSSQPQHF. The chain links TRBV5-8 to TRBJ1-5; D might be TRBD1 (5 bases). V was shortened by 2 bases and J by 6 bases, with 12 bases between the two germline ends. In germline, CDR1 is SGHTS, CDR2 YDEGEE. This CDR3 contains 14 residues. Full variable domain (remainder filled in from reference TRBV5-8 and TRBJ1-5): EAGVTQSPTHLIKTRGQQATLRCSPISGHTSVYWYQQALGLGLQFLLWYDEGEERNRGNFPPRFSGRQFPNYSSELNVNALELEDSALYLCASSFGGSSQPQHFGDGTRLSIL.

Notes on this clone: Its ends do not fully match the called genes, so a read error is possible. V gene TRBV6-5 combines with J gene TRBJ1-1; a possible D gene is TRBD1 (6 bases). There are 15 residues in the CDR3. Germline V lookup: CDR1 MNHEY, CDR2 SVGAGI. The CDR3 reads CASSFRPRGNSEAFF. The CDR3 region has the DNA TGTGCCAGCAGTTTCCGGCCCAGGGGTAACAGTGAAGCTTTCTTT.

This sequence joins TRBV5-6 and TRBJ1-3; no clear D gene. Deletions cut 3 bases from V and 2 bases from J, with 3 bases between. Germline V gene sequence: CDR1 SGHDT, CDR2 YYEEEE. This CDR3 has 12 residues. The CDR3 nucleotides read TGTGCCAGCAGCTCTCCTGGAAACACCATATATTTT. This codes for CASSSPGNTIYF.

This clone is a singleton in its sample. The chain links TRBV6-1 to TRBJ1-3; no definite D call. CDR1 and CDR2 from the germline V gene are MNHNS and SASEGT. Trimming stripped 0 bases from V and 4 bases from J, with 10 bases between. There are 15 residues in the CDR3. CDR3 DNA sequence: TGTGCCAGCAGTGAAGCGAGACCGGACGGAAACACCATATATTTT. Residues: CASSEARPDGNTIYF.

The chain carries TRBV12-5 and TRBJ2-1, with 12 bases aligning to TRBD2. The trim removed 6 bases at V and 4 bases at J, leaving 4 bases unmatched. Germline loops: CDR1 LGHNT, CDR2 FRNRAP. There are 15 residues in the CDR3. The CDR3 DNA sequence: TGTGCTAGTGGCCCGGGACTAGCGGGTTACAATGAGCAGTTCTTC. Translated, it gives CASGPGLAGYNEQFF.

The V gene is TRBV9, the J gene TRBJ2-5; 9 bases agree with TRBD1. Germline V gene sequence: CDR1 SGDLS, CDR2 YYNGEE. The CDR3 spans 14 residues. The junction had 6 bases not matched to a gene; V was cut back by 4 bases and J by 5 bases. The DNA of the CDR3 is TGTGCCAGCAGCAGGACAGGGGATATTGAGACCCAGTACTTC. It codes for CASSRTGDIETQYF.

The V call is TRBV5-5, the J call TRBJ2-3; 7 bases match TRBD2. Germline V CDR1 and CDR2: SGHKS, YYEKEE (reference sequence). With V trimmed by 0 bases and J by 3 bases, 4 bases remained unmatched. The CDR3 is 15 amino acids. CDR3 in DNA: TGTGCCAGCAGCTTGGGGCTAGCGGAGACAGATACGCAGTATTTT. Its protein is CASSLGLAETDTQYF.

The V call is TRBV28, the J call TRBJ2-6; D gene uncertain. From germline, CDR1 is MDHEN and CDR2 SYDVKM. The CDR3 sequence is 16 residues long. V was shortened by 6 bases and J by 1 base, with 13 bases between the two germline ends. For the CDR3, the DNA is TGTGCCAGCAGGGTCCCCGGCGTTTCTGGGGCCAACGTCCTGACTTTC. Residues: CASRVPGVSGANVLTF.

The chain uses TRBV28 and TRBJ2-3; unclear D gene. Per the germline V gene, CDR1 is MDHEN and CDR2 is SYDVKM. CDR3 length equals 14 residues. The V end was cut by 0 bases, the J end by 5 bases, with 9 bases between. CDR3 in DNA: TGTGCCAGCAGTTTATGGTCGGACCGAGATACGCAGTATTTT. Protein product: CASSLWSDRDTQYF.

V is TRBV5-1 and J is TRBJ2-5; D assignment may be TRBD1 or TRBD2 (5 bases each). Germline lookup yields CDR1 SGHRS and CDR2 YFSETQ. This CDR3 region has 14 residues. With 4 bases removed from V and 5 bases from J, the gap between germline ends came to 15 bases. The CDR3 loop reads CASSPGTIGETQYF. CDR3 DNA sequence: TGCGCCAGCAGCCCCGGGACGATCGGGGAGACCCAGTACTTC. The full variable domain, completed using reference TRBV5-1 and TRBJ2-5, is KAGVTQTPRYLIKTRGQQVTLSCSPISGHRSVSWYQQTPGQGLQFLFEYFSETQRNKGNFPGRFSGRQFSNSRSEMNVSTLELGDSALYLCASSPGTIGETQYFGPGTRLLVL.

CDR3 sequence: CASSKSGGNQPQHF. The CDR3 region has the DNA TGTGCCAGCTCGAAATCGGGAGGCAATCAGCCCCAGCATTTT. This sequence joins TRBV6-5 and TRBJ1-5; D is ambiguous. CDR1 and CDR2 (germline): MNHEY, SVGAGI. There are 14 residues in the CDR3. Trimming took 8 bases from V and 2 from J, leaving 13 bases between them.

This chain connects TRBV28 to TRBJ2-5, with a possible D match to TRBD2 (6 bases). This CDR3 region has 16 residues. Deletions cut 3 bases from V and 5 bases from J, with 19 bases between. Germline V gene data show CDR1 as MDHEN and CDR2 as SYDVKM. CDR3 in DNA: TGTGCCAGCAGTTTTCAAGTGGGCGGGATAAGTGAGACCCAGTACTTC. Translating it yields CASSFQVGGISETQYF.

By proportion, this clone is medium-sized (0.01 to 0.1%). This chain links TRBV5-4 with TRBJ2-5; weak D call: TRBD1 (6 bases). V lost 2 bases and J 1 base, leaving 9 bases between the germline ends. Germline V lookup: CDR1 SGHNT, CDR2 YYREEE (reference sequence). The CDR3 consists of 14 residues. The CDR3 DNA sequence: TGTGCCAGCAGCTTTACAGGGACCCAAGAGACCCAGTACTTC. This codes for CASSFTGTQETQYF.

This sequence joins TRBV14 and TRBJ1-3; D is possibly TRBD1 (5 bases). The germline V gene encodes CDR1 SGHDN and CDR2 FVKESK. Deletions cut 4 bases from V and 0 bases from J, with 13 bases between. CDR3 length equals 16 residues. This CDR3 is CASSLVGGFSGNTIYF. CDR3 nucleotides: TGTGCCAGCAGCCTCGTGGGGGGGTTCTCTGGAAACACCATATATTTT.

CDR3 nucleotide sequence: TGCGCCAGCAGCCAAGTCAGCGCGGCCGGGGAGCTGTTTTTT. It encodes CASSQVSAAGELFF. The rearrangement joins TRBV4-1 to TRBJ2-2, with D unclear. Trimming cost V 1 base and J 6 bases, with 9 bases left between them. The germline CDR1 and CDR2 sequences are MGHRA and YSYEKL. The CDR3 sequence is 14 residues long.

The chain combines TRBV12-3 or TRBV12-4 with TRBJ1-1; 8 bases line up with TRBD1. This CDR3 spans 13 amino acids. The J segment lost 5 bases and the V segment lost 6 bases, leaving 5 bases of the junction unmatched. CDR3 DNA: TGTGCCAGCAGAAAACAGGGGGATACTGAAGCTTTCTTT. This encodes CASRKQGDTEAFF.

This clone has just one count. The CDR3, as DNA: TGTGCCAGCAGCCAAGTTTTACACCAATCCTACGAGCAGTACTTC. Translation: CASSQVLHQSYEQYF. The rearrangement joins TRBV3-1 (or the pseudogene TRBV3-2) to TRBJ2-7; unclear D gene. Trimming took off 1 base at V and 1 base at J, with 11 bases between the two ends. The CDR3 extends over 15 amino acids. Germline V gene lookup returns CDR1 LGHDT and CDR2 YNNKEL (reference sequence).

The rearrangement joins TRBV29-1 to TRBJ1-2; TRBD1 matches at 8 bases. The germline V gene has CDR1 SQVTM and CDR2 ANQGSEA. V was pared by 7 bases and J by 4 bases, with 5 bases of the junction left unmatched. The CDR3 length is 12 residues. The CDR3 protein is CSAHQGAYGYTF. Written as DNA, the CDR3 is TGCAGCGCTCATCAGGGGGCCTATGGCTACACCTTC.

This chain joins TRBV3-1 (or the pseudogene TRBV3-2) and TRBJ1-1; D not certain. CDR1 and CDR2 (germline): LGHDT, YNNKEL (reference sequence). V lost 2 bases, J lost 2 bases, and 9 bases lay in between. CDR3 size: 14 residues. CDR3 nucleotides: TGTGCCAGCAGCCAAATGGTTAGTAACACTGAAGCTTTCTTT. Translation gives CASSQMVSNTEAFF.